Each of the 4 T cell receptor beta chains below was sequenced from the same sample in a study of beta chain features in type 1 diabetes. Study-level results: Across all four CD4+ subsets, people with type 1 diabetes showed modestly shorter TCRB CDR3s.

All of the isolated RNA was reverse transcribed, so expressed TCRB transcripts were sequenced. Using immunoSEQ multiplex PCR, the repertoire was profiled, and TCRdb retains in-frame clones only, with some absent. Of about 180,000 clones listed, 7.8% are singletons. These receptors' targets are unknown. Specimen: central memory CD4+ T cells from blood. These receptors all come from a woman aged 40 to 55 with type 1 diabetes.

This clone was observed a handful of times. The chain employs TRBV11-1 and TRBJ2-1; a possible D gene is TRBD1 (6 bases). Germline lookup yields CDR1 SGHAT and CDR2 FQDESV (reference sequence). V gave up 4 bases and J gave up 0 bases, with 13 bases separating them. This CDR3 has 16 residues. In DNA, the CDR3 is TGTGCCAGCAGCTCTATGGACAGTCGCTCCTACAATGAGCAGTTCTTC. Amino acid sequence: CASSSMDSRSYNEQFF.

This clone has just a few counts. V and J are TRBV7-9 and TRBJ2-1, with D hard to call. This CDR3 has 11 amino acids. V was shortened by 2 bases and J by 9 bases, with 5 bases between the two germline ends. Germline V gene lookup returns CDR1 SEHNR and CDR2 FQNEAQ (reference sequence). As DNA, the CDR3 is TGTGCCAGCAGCTTAAATCTTGAGCAGTTCTTC. Translated, it gives CASSLNLEQFF.

The CDR3 region is CASSPQGSNEQFF. The CDR3 nucleotides are TGTGCCAGCTCACCCCAGGGTAGCAATGAGCAGTTCTTC. This chain uses TRBV18 with TRBJ2-1; a weak D match, TRBD1 (5 bases). The CDR3 length is 13 residues. Germline CDR1 is KGHSH and CDR2 is LQKENI. V was clipped by 3 bases and J by 6 bases, with 9 bases between them.

This clone was counted only a few times. The chain has TRBV5-8 and TRBJ2-6, with TRBD1 as a possible D gene (5 bases). The CDR3 sequence is 15 residues long. CDR1 and CDR2 (germline): SGHTS, YDEGEE. V lost 2 bases to trimming and J lost 0 bases, with 6 bases between them. The CDR3 sequence is CASSFDSSGANVLTF. The CDR3 DNA reads as TGTGCCAGCAGCTTCGACAGCTCTGGGGCCAACGTCCTGACTTTC.